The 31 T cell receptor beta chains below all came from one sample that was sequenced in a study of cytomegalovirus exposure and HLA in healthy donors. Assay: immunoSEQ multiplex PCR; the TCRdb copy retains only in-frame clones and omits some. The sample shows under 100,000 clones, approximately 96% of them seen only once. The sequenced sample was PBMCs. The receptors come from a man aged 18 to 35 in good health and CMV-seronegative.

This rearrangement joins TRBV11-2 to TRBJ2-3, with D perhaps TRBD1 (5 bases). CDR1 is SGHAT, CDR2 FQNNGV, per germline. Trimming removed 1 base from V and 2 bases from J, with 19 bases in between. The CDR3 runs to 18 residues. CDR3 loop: CASSLGGLAETHTDTQYF. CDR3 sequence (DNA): TGTGCCAGCAGCTTAGGGGGCTTGGCGGAGACTCACACAGATACGCAGTATTTT. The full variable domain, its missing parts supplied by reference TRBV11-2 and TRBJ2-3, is EAGVAQSPRYKIIEKRQSVAFWCNPISGHATLYWYQQILGQGPKLLIQFQNNGVVDDSQLPKDRFSAERLKGVDSTLKIQPAKLEDSAVYLCASSLGGLAETHTDTQYFGPGTRLTVL.

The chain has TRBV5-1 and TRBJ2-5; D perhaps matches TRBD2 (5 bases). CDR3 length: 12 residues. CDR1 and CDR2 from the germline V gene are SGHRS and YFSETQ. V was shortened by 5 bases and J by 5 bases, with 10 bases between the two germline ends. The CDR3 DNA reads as TGCGCCAGCAGGGAACCGGGGGAGACCCAGTACTTC. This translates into CASREPGETQYF.

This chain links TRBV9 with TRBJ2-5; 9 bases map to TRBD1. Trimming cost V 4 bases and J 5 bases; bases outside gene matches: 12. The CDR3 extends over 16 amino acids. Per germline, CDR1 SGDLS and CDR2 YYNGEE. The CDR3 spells CASSLRGQGGTETQYF. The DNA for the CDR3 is TGTGCCAGCAGCCTACGGGGACAGGGCGGCACGGAGACCCAGTACTTC. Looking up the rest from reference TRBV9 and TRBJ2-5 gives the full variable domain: DSGVTQTPKHLITATGQRVTLRCSPRSGDLSVYWYQQSLDQGLQFLIQYYNGEERAKGNILERFSAQQFPDLHSELNLSSLELGDSALYFCASSLRGQGGTETQYFGPGTRLLVL.

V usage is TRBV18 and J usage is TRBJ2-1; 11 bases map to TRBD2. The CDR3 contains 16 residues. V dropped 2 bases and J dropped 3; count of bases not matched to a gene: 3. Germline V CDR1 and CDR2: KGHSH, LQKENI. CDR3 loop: CASSPSGTSGYNEQFF. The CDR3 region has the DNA TGTGCCAGCTCACCATCCGGGACTAGCGGCTACAATGAGCAGTTCTTC.

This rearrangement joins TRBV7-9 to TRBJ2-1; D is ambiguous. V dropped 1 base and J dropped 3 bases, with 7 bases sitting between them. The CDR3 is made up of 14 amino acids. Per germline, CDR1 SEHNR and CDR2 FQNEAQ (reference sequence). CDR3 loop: CASSLGSSYNEQFF. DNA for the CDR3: TGTGCCAGCAGCTTAGGTTCCAGCTACAATGAGCAGTTCTTC.

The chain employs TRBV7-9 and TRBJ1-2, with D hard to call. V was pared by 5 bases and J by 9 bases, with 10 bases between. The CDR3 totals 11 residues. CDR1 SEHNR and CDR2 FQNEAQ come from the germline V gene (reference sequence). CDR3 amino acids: CASSPRESYTF. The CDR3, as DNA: TGTGCCAGCAGCCCACGGGAGAGCTACACCTTC. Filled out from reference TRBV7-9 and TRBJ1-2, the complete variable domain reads DTGVSQNPRHKITKRGQNVTFRCDPISEHNRLYWYRQTLGQGPEFLTYFQNEAQLEKSRLLSDRFSAERPKGSFSTLEIQRTEQGDSAMYLCASSPRESYTFGSGTRLTVV.

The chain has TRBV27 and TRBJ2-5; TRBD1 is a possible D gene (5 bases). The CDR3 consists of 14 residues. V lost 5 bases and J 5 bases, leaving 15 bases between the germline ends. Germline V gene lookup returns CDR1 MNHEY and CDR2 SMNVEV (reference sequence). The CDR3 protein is CASSLTVPPETQYF. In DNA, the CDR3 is TGTGCCAGCAGTCTGACAGTTCCCCCCGAGACCCAGTACTTC.

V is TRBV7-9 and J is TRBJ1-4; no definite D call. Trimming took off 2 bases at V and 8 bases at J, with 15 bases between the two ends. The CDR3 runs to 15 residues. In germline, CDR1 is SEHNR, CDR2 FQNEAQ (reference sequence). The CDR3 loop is CASSLHRGVFEKLFF. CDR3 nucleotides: TGTGCCAGCAGCTTACACCGGGGAGTGTTCGAAAAACTGTTTTTT.

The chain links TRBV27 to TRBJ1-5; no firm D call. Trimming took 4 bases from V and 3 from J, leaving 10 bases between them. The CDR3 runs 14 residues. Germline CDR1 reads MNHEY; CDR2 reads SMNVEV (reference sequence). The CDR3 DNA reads TGTGCCAGCAGTTCTCCCGGGAACAATCAGCCCCAGCATTTT. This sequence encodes CASSSPGNNQPQHF.

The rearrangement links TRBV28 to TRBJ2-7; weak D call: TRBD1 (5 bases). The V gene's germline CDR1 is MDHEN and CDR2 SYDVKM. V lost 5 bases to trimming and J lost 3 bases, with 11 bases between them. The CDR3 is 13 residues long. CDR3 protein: CASSVGHHYEQYF. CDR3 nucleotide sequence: TGTGCCAGCAGTGTTGGACATCACTACGAGCAGTACTTC.

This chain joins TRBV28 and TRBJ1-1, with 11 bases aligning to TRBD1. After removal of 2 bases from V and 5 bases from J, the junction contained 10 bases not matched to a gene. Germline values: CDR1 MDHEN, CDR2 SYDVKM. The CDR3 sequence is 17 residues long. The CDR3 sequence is CASSLALDRGRRTEAFF. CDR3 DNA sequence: TGTGCCAGCAGTTTAGCCCTGGACAGGGGGCGGCGGACTGAAGCTTTCTTT.

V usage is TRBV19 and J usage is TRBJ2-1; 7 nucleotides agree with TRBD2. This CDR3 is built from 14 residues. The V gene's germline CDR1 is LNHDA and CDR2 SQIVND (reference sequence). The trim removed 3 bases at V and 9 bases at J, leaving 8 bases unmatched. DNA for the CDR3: TGTGCCAGTAGTATCCCCACTAGCGCCGGTGAGCAGTTCTTC. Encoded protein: CASSIPTSAGEQFF. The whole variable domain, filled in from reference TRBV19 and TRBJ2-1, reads DGGITQSPKYLFRKEGQNVTLSCEQNLNHDAMYWYRQDPGQGLRLIYYSQIVNDFQKGDIAEGYSVSREKKESFPLTVTSAQKNPTAFYLCASSIPTSAGEQFFGPGTRLTVL.

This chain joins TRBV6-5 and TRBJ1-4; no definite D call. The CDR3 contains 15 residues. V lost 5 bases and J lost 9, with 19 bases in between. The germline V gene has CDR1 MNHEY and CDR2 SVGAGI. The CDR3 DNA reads TGTGCCAGCAGTGCTGATGGAGCAGGCGGGAAAAAACTGTTTTTT. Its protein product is CASSADGAGGKKLFF.

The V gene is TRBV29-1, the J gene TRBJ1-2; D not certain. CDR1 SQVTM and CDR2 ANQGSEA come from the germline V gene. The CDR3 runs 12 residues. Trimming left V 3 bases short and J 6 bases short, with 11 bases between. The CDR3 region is CSVEVAGDGYTF. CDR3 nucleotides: TGCAGCGTTGAGGTGGCCGGGGATGGCTACACCTTC.

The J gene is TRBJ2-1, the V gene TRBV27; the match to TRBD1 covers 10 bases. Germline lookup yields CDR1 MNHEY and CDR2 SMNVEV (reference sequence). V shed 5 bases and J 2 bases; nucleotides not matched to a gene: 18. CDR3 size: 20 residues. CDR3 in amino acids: CASSPLYGTGALIPYNEQFF. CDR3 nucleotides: TGTGCCAGCAGTCCTCTGTACGGGACAGGGGCTCTCATACCCTACAATGAGCAGTTCTTC.

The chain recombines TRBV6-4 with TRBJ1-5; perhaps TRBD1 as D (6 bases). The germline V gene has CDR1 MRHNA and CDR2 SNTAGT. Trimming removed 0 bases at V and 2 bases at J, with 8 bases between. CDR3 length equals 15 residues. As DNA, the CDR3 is TGTGCCAGCAGTGACTCCGCAGGGGGCAATCAGCCCCAGCATTTT. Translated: CASSDSAGGNQPQHF.

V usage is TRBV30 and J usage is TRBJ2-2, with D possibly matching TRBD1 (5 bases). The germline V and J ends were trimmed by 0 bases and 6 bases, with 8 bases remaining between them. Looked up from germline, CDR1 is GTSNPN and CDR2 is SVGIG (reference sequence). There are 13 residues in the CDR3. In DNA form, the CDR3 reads TGTGCCTGGAGTGTAGAAGGGGCCGGGGAGCTGTTTTTT. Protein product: CAWSVEGAGELFF.

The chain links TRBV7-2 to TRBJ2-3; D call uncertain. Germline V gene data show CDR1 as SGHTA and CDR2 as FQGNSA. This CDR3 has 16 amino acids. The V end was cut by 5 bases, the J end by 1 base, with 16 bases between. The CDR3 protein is CASSPPLALRTDTQYF. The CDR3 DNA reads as TGTGCCAGCAGCCCGCCCCTGGCCCTTCGCACAGATACGCAGTATTTT.

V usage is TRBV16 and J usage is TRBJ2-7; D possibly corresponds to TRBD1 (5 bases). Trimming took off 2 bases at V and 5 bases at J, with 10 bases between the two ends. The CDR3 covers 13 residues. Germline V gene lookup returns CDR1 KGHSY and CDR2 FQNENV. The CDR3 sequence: CASSQAKGNEQYF. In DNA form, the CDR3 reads TGTGCCAGCAGCCAAGCGAAGGGGAACGAGCAGTACTTC.

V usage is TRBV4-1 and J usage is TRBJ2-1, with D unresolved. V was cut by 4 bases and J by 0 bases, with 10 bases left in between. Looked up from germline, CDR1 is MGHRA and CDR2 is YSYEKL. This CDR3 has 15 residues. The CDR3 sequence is CASSPRSDSYNEQFF. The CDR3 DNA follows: TGCGCCAGCAGCCCACGGAGTGACTCCTACAATGAGCAGTTCTTC.

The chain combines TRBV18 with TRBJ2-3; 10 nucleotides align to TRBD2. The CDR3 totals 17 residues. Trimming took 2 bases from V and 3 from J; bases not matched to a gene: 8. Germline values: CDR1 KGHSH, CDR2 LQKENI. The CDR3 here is CASSPGLAGERTDTQYF. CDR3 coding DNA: TGTGCCAGCTCACCAGGCCTAGCGGGAGAGAGGACAGATACGCAGTATTTT.

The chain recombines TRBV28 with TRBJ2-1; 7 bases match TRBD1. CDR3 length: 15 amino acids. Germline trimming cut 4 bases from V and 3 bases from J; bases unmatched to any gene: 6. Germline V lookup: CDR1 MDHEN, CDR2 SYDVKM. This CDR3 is CASSSKGAIYNEQFF. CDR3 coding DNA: TGTGCCAGCAGTTCAAAGGGGGCAATCTACAATGAGCAGTTCTTC.

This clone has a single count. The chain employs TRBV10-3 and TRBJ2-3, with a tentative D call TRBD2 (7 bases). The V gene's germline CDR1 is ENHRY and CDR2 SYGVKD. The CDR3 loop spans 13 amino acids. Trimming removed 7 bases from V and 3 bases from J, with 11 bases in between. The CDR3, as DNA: TGTGCCATCAAGGGGGGGCTGACAGATACGCAGTATTTT. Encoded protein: CAIKGGLTDTQYF.

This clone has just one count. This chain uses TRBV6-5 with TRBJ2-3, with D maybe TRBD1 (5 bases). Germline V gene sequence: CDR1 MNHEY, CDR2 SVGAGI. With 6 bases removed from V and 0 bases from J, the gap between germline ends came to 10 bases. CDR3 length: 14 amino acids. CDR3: CASRRTSSTDTQYF. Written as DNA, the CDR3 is TGTGCCAGCAGACGGACATCGAGCACAGATACGCAGTATTTT.

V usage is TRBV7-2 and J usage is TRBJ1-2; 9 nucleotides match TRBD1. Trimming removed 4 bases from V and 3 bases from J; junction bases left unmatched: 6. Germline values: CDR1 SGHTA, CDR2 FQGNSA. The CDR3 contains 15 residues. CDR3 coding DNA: TGTGCCAGCAGCTCCTCGGACAGGGGAGACTATGGCTACACCTTC. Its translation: CASSSSDRGDYGYTF.

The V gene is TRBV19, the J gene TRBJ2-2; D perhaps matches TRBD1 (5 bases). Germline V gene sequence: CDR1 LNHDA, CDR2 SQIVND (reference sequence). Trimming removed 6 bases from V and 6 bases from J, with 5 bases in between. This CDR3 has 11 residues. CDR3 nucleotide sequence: TGTGCCAGTAGAGGGGCCGGGGAGCTGTTTTTT. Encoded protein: CASRGAGELFF.

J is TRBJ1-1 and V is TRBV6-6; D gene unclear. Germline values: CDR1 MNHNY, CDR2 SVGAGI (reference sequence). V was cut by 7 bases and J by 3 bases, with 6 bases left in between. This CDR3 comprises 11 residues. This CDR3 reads CASMGDTEAFF. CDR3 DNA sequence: TGTGCCAGCATGGGAGACACTGAAGCTTTCTTT.

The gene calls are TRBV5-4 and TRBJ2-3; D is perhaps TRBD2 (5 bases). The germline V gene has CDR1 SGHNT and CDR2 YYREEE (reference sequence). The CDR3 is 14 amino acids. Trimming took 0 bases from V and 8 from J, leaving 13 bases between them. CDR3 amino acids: CASSLERVRGTQYF. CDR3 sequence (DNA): TGTGCCAGCAGCTTGGAGAGGGTGCGAGGTACGCAGTATTTT.

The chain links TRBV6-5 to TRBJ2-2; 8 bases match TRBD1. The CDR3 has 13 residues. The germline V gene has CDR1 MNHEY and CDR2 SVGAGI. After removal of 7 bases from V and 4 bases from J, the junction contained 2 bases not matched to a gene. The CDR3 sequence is CASTGTGTGELFF. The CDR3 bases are TGTGCCAGCACCGGGACAGGCACCGGGGAGCTGTTTTTT.

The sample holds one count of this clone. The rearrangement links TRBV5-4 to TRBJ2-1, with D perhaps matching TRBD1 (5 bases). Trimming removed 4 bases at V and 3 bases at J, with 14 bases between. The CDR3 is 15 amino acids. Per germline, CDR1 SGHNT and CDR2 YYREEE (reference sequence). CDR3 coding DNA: TGTGCCAGCAGCCCAAGGGTTCAGGGCTACAATGAGCAGTTCTTC. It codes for CASSPRVQGYNEQFF.

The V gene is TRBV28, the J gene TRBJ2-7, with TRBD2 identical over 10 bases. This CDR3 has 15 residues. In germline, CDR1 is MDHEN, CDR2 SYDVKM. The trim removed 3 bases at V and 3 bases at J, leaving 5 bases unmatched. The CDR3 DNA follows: TGTGCCAGCAGTTTCCCACTAGCGGGATTCTACGAGCAGTACTTC. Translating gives CASSFPLAGFYEQYF.